This T cell receptor (beta chain) was identified in a study of blood T cell repertoires in COVID-19. In germline, CDR1 is LNHDA, CDR2 SQIVND (reference sequence). Germline trimming cut 6 bases from V and 5 bases from J; bases unmatched to any gene: 5. This CDR3 spans 13 amino acids. Profiled with immunoSEQ multiplex PCR; TCRdb holds only in-frame clones, not every one. The sample consists of some 80,000 clones, around 90% of them appearing once. This TCR was recovered from a woman aged 45 to 65 with active or convalescent COVID-19. The sample was peripheral blood. The chain joins TRBV19 to TRBJ1-1; 8 bases match TRBD1. The CDR3 spells CASRTGGRTEAFF. CDR3 nucleotides: TGTGCCAGTAGAACAGGGGGGCGGACTGAAGCTTTCTTT.